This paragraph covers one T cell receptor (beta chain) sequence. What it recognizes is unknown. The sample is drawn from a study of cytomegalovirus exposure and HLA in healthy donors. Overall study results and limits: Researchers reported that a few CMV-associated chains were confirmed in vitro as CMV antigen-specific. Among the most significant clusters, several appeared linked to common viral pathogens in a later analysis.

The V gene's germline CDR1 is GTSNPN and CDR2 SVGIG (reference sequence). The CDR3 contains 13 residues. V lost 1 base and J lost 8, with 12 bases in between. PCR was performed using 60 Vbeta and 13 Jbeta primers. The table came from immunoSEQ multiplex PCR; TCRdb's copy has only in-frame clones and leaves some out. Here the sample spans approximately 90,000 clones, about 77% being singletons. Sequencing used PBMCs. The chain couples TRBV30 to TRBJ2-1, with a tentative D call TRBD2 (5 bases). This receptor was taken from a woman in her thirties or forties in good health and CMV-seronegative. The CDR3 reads CAWSGLRVYEQFF. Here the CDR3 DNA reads TGTGCCTGGAGTGGACTAAGGGTATATGAGCAGTTCTTC.